This is a list of T cell receptor beta chains from one sample in a study of OX40 agonist ivuxolimab in advanced cancers. Sequencing used immunoSEQ multiplex PCR; TCRdb keeps in-frame clones, though not all of them. The sample gives around 61,000 clones, approximately 84% of which show up once; approximately 2.2% is in the top ten. This material consisted of CD4+ or CD8+ T cells sorted from blood, taken in a trial of the OX40 agonist ivuxolimab. These receptor sequences come from an adult with an advanced solid tumor such as melanoma, head and neck, liver or kidney cancer. Each CDR3 is given without its conserved first and last residue.

>TRBJ1-5|TRBV2
ASSAMTGTGHQPQH
>TRBJ1-2|TRBV30
AWSRRHTHYT
>TRBJ1-2|TRBV9
ASSVGSTGGDYGYT
>TRBJ1-6|TRBV5-1
ASRDPLSNSPLH
>TRBJ2-2|TRBV9
ASSVGSLTGELF
>TRBJ2-7|TRBV7-2
ASSSQGLLGEQY
>TRBJ2-7|TRBV30
AWSPGTAYEQY
>TRBJ1-6|TRBV5-6
ASSLGDGNNSPLH
>TRBJ1-2|TRBV9
ASSVVGYYGYT
>TRBJ2-5|TRBV4-1
ASSQDGFVETQY
>TRBJ2-1|TRBV7-7
ASSLDLLAGRNEQF
>TRBJ2-1|TRBV11-2
ASSLGLATNEQF
>TRBJ2-5|TRBV10-1
ASSKTALQETQY
>TRBJ1-1|TRBV4-1
ASSQDFSTEAF
>TRBJ1-2|TRBV7-2
ASSTSDSPDGYT
>TRBJ1-1|TRBV4-3
ASTQGTNTEAF
>TRBJ2-7|TRBV29-1
SATGQSYEQY
>TRBJ1-3|TRBV6-5
ASSYRGSSGNTIY
>TRBJ2-1|TRBV27
ASSNGRGRGKQF
>TRBJ1-5|TRBV4-3
ASSLNGTWLNQPQH
>TRBJ2-7|TRBV9
ASSVGDGYEQY
>TRBJ1-5|TRBV19
ASSRDRGSRNQPQH
>TRBJ1-4|TRBV21-1
ASSLKDRTGTNEKLF
>TRBJ2-5|TRBV10-3
AISESGPGLAGGETQY
>TRBJ2-1|TRBV10-3
AISGRGGSYNEQF
>TRBJ1-5|TRBV5-6
ASSLFNQPQH
>TRBJ1-5|TRBV6-5
ASSYSRVSNQPQH
>TRBJ2-5|TRBV6-6
ASSYSKGPQETQY
>TRBJ2-1|TRBV11-2
ASSFDSGVWNEQF
>TRBJ1-5|TRBV10-3
AISEHGSNQPQH
>TRBJ1-2|TRBV21-1
AGQVANVSGYT
>TRBJ2-1|TRBV11-2
ASSPLVADYNEQF
>TRBJ2-7|TRBV19
ASREQGSYEQY
>TRBJ2-5|TRBV6-5
ASIPGQGNPQY
>TRBJ2-5|TRBV7-7
ASTKGGRRGETQY
>TRBJ1-6|TRBV7-3
ASSLGQGWGSPLH
>TRBJ2-5|TRBV7-8
ASSLENFRGGTQY
>TRBJ1-1|TRBV25-1
ASSASTEAF
>TRBJ1-2|TRBV11-3
ASSPTGVVSSGYT
>TRBJ2-7|TRBV29-1
SVTGTRGYEQY
>TRBJ2-1|TRBV7-2
ASSWTSGGFSYNEQF
>TRBJ2-3|TRBV10-3
AISESFGLASTDTQY
>TRBJ1-2|TRBV7-3
ASSLNGRDGYT
>TRBJ1-2|TRBV11-2
ASSQTRTYGANYGYT
>TRBJ1-6|TRBV7-3
ASSTGSANSPLH
>TRBJ2-5|TRBV20-1
SAWTEETQY
>TRBJ2-5|TRBV5-1
ASREGPIQETQY
>TRBJ2-6|TRBV7-2
ASSPTSGRVFGANVLT
>TRBJ1-1|TRBV9
ASSWRFDSPDTEAF
>TRBJ2-1|TRBV11-1
ASSRGLAEQF
>TRBJ2-3|TRBV7-9
ATTVGTRGTDTQY
>TRBJ2-7|TRBV15
ATTPGDSPYEQY
>TRBJ2-7|TRBV6-1
ASSWTSGSYEQY
>TRBJ2-1|TRBV4-1
ASSQGDFPTEQF
>TRBJ2-7|TRBV6-5
ASKTPGQGRNEQY
>TRBJ1-6|TRBV7-2
ASSYSGPPNSPLH